This T cell receptor (beta chain) was sequenced during a study of blood T cell repertoires in COVID-19. Background on the study: T cells, B-cell-depleted T cells, or PBMCs supplied cDNA or gDNA.

CDR1 GTSNPN and CDR2 SVGIG come from the germline V gene (reference sequence). The CDR3 is made up of 13 amino acids. V lost 2 bases, J lost 6 bases, and 5 bases stayed unmatched. Original data processing: Reference gene primer amplification yielded estimated nucleated cell counts. Measured with immunoSEQ multiplex PCR; TCRdb has only the in-frame clones, and not every one. The V and J calls and the clone size are those of that table, but D and trimming were determined from the DNA. The sample consists of 55,000 to 85,000 clones, 70% to 85% of them appearing once. The sample taken for sequencing was peripheral blood. The J gene is TRBJ2-7, the V gene TRBV30; 9 positions agree with TRBD1. The TCR comes from an older woman with acute or convalescent COVID-19. The CDR3 DNA is TGTGCCTGGAGTACTCACAGGGGGCCCGAGCAGTACTTC. Translating it yields CAWSTHRGPEQYF.